This TCR beta chain is from a study of cytomegalovirus exposure and HLA in healthy donors. Study findings and constraints: Reports showed the classifier diagnosing cytomegalovirus status with high specificity and sensitivity. An analysis was carried out later, and it reportedly showed fewer N-insertions in an Asian-associated ancestry cluster than the roughly 670-donor mean.

Researchers ran the PCR with 60 Vbeta and 13 Jbeta primers. TCRdb keeps only in-frame clones here, not all; method: immunoSEQ multiplex PCR. The top ten clones hold under 10% of a sample with some 200,000 clones, roughly 13% of them seen once. This clone has just a few counts. Its antigen remains unknown. This clonotype was sampled from a man over 45 in good health and CMV-seropositive. What was sequenced was PBMCs.

The CDR3 DNA is TGTGCCAGCAGCTCTAGGGACAGGGGCCAATCACCCCTCCACTTT. As protein: CASSSRDRGQSPLHF. The chain employs TRBV7-2 and TRBJ1-6, with 10 bases that match TRBD1. The CDR3 is 15 amino acids. CDR1 and CDR2 from the germline V gene are SGHTA and FQGNSA. The J segment lost 10 bases and the V segment lost 4 bases, leaving 7 bases of the junction unmatched.